The 27 T cell receptor beta chains presented below share a single source sample, sequenced in a study of long-term antiretroviral therapy in people with HIV (dated by TCRdb to between 2021 and 2024). The immunoSEQ hsTCRB v3.0 assay was used at survey level resolution to sequence the TRB variable region. TCRdb re-hosts the immuneACCESS table, in-frame sequences only. Its copies lack some clones; in the studies checked, an unresolved V gene accounts for under half of them, and the cause for the rest is not known. This sample gives about 20,000 clones in total; around 84% of them show up just once. The ten largest clones take up around 4.6% of the sample. The input for sequencing was unsorted PBMCs, taken 1.3 years after starting antiretroviral therapy. These receptors were collected from a man aged 55 to 70 with HIV.

The genes are TRBV4-1 and TRBJ2-6; D assignment may be TRBD1 or TRBD2 (6 bases each). Germline CDR1 MGHRA, CDR2 YSYEKL. The CDR3 has 19 amino acids. The ends were cut back, 0 bases at V and 4 bases at J, with 19 bases in the middle. This chain's CDR3 is CASSQERYPGARGANVLTF. For the CDR3, the DNA is TGCGCCAGCAGCCAAGAAAGGTATCCGGGGGCGCGCGGGGCCAACGTCCTGACTTTC.

This clone was seen just once. The CDR3 loop is CASRGVNGDQPQHF. For the CDR3, the DNA is TGTGCCAGCAGGGGCGTAAATGGGGATCAGCCCCAGCATTTT. J is TRBJ1-5 and V is TRBV5-8; D is unclear. The CDR3 runs 14 residues. CDR1 and CDR2 (germline): SGHTS, YDEGEE. V dropped 5 bases and J dropped 5 bases, with 14 bases sitting between them.

This chain joins TRBV5-1 and TRBJ1-1; D remains unclear. The V end lost 4 bases, the J end lost 2 bases, and 6 bases lay between the germline ends. Germline assignment: CDR1 SGHRS and CDR2 YFSETQ. The CDR3 totals 12 residues. The CDR3 nucleotides are TGCGCCAGCAGCATCAGCAACACTGAAGCTTTCTTT. Translated, it gives CASSISNTEAFF.

DNA for the CDR3: TGCAGCGCCCTCGGGCGGAACTCCTACAATGAGCAGTTCTTC. Translation gives CSALGRNSYNEQFF. The chain carries TRBV29-1 and TRBJ2-1; D not resolved. The V gene's germline CDR1 is SQVTM and CDR2 ANQGSEA. Trimming left V 7 bases short and J 0 bases short, with 13 bases between. This CDR3 has 14 residues.

V is TRBV30 and J is TRBJ2-5; 9 nucleotides align to TRBD2. V lost 3 bases to trimming and J lost 5 bases; unmatched junction nucleotides: 7. The CDR3 totals 14 residues. Germline CDR1 and CDR2: GTSNPN and SVGIG (reference sequence). The CDR3 region is CAWSRGGAGETQYF. The CDR3 DNA reads TGTGCCTGGAGCCGCGGGGGGGCCGGGGAGACCCAGTACTTC.

The rearrangement links TRBV5-1 to TRBJ2-1; 7 bases are shared with TRBD2. Germline CDR1 reads SGHRS; CDR2 reads YFSETQ. CDR3 size: 15 residues. The V segment lost 4 bases and the J segment 1 base; nucleotides outside the gene matches: 5. CDR3 nucleotides: TGCGCCAGCAGCGTGACTAGCCCTTCCTACAATGAGCAGTTCTTC. Its translation is CASSVTSPSYNEQFF.

V is TRBV1 and J is TRBJ1-5. TRBV1 is listed as a pseudogene. The CDR3 spans 16 residues. CDR3 DNA: TGCACCAGCAGCCAAGATCGAGGCAGGAGAAATCAGCCCCAGCATTTT. Amino acid sequence: CTSSQDRGRRNQPQHF.

This clone has just one count. The gene calls are TRBV2 and TRBJ2-7; D ambiguous. The CDR3 length is 13 residues. V was shortened by 7 bases and J by 0 bases, with 10 bases between the two germline ends. Germline lookup yields CDR1 SNHLY and CDR2 FYNNEI. CDR3 nucleotide sequence: TGTGCCAGCACTAGTCTAGACTCCTACGAGCAGTACTTC. Translating gives CASTSLDSYEQYF. The complete variable domain, with remaining parts taken from reference TRBV2 and TRBJ2-7, reads EPEVTQTPSHQVTQMGQEVILRCVPISNHLYFYWYRQILGQKVEFLVSFYNNEISEKSEIFDDQFSVERPDGSNFTLKIRSTKLEDSAMYFCASTSLDSYEQYFGPGTRLTVT.

V and J are TRBV2 and TRBJ1-1, with TRBD1 as a possible D gene (5 bases). CDR1 and CDR2 from the germline V gene are SNHLY and FYNNEI. The CDR3 loop spans 13 amino acids. Trimming took 10 bases from V and 3 from J, leaving 15 bases between them. The CDR3 protein is CAIWPMGDTEAFF. Here the CDR3 DNA reads TGTGCCATCTGGCCTATGGGGGACACTGAAGCTTTCTTT.

The V gene is TRBV7-3, the J gene TRBJ2-1; 7 nucleotides line up with TRBD2. The junction had 6 bases not matched to a gene; V was cut back by 1 base and J by 0 bases. Germline V gene data show CDR1 as SGHTA and CDR2 as FQGTGA. The CDR3 loop spans 17 amino acids. In nucleotides, the CDR3 is TGTGCCAGCAGCTTAAGAGGACCGGGAGGCTCCTACAATGAGCAGTTCTTC. Translation: CASSLRGPGGSYNEQFF.

This chain connects TRBV30 to TRBJ1-2; maybe TRBD1 (6 bases). CDR1 is GTSNPN, CDR2 SVGIG, per germline (reference sequence). The CDR3 contains 15 residues. V dropped 2 bases and J dropped 7 bases, with 20 bases sitting between them. The CDR3 DNA reads as TGTGCCTGGAGTAGCAGGACAGCGATGTGGCGTGGCTACACCTTC. Translation gives CAWSSRTAMWRGYTF.

This chain joins TRBV2 and TRBJ2-3; 10 bases map to TRBD1. From germline, CDR1 is SNHLY and CDR2 FYNNEI. The CDR3 contains 12 residues. Trimming cost V 8 bases and J 5 bases; bases outside gene matches: 1. The CDR3 loop reads CASGQGVDTQYF. CDR3 DNA sequence: TGTGCCAGCGGACAGGGGGTAGATACGCAGTATTTT.

This sequence joins TRBV5-1 and TRBJ2-7; 8 bases are a match to TRBD1. Germline trimming cut 5 bases from V and 2 bases from J; bases unmatched to any gene: 6. Germline V gives CDR1 SGHRS, CDR2 YFSETQ. The CDR3 extends over 14 amino acids. CDR3 sequence (DNA): TGCGCCAGCAGTCCGCAGGGGGCAACCTACGAGCAGTACTTC. Amino acid sequence: CASSPQGATYEQYF. The full variable domain, its missing parts supplied by reference TRBV5-1 and TRBJ2-7, is KAGVTQTPRYLIKTRGQQVTLSCSPISGHRSVSWYQQTPGQGLQFLFEYFSETQRNKGNFPGRFSGRQFSNSRSEMNVSTLELGDSALYLCASSPQGATYEQYFGPGTRLTVT.

This clone was seen only a few times. The chain joins TRBV19 to TRBJ1-2; D not certain. Per the germline V gene, CDR1 is LNHDA and CDR2 is SQIVND (reference sequence). This CDR3 comprises 13 residues. Trimming cost V 8 bases and J 8 bases, with 18 bases left between them. The CDR3: CASQPVSREGYTF. As DNA, the CDR3 is TGTGCCAGTCAACCCGTTTCTCGGGAGGGCTACACCTTC.

The CDR3 bases are TGCGCCAGCAGCTCCCCGCGGACTAGCGGGGGGTCAACAGATACGCAGTATTTT. Its translation: CASSSPRTSGGSTDTQYF. The chain uses TRBV5-1 and TRBJ2-3; 14 nucleotides line up with TRBD2. Unmatched junction bases numbered 9, after V lost 3 bases and J lost 3 bases. Germline V gene lookup returns CDR1 SGHRS and CDR2 YFSETQ. The CDR3 is 18 amino acids.

The chain has TRBV5-1 and TRBJ1-3, with D tentatively TRBD1 (5 bases). The length of the CDR3 is 13 residues. Germline-derived CDR1 and CDR2 are SGHRS and YFSETQ. V was trimmed by 5 bases and J by 4 bases, leaving 10 bases between them. The DNA of the CDR3 is TGCGCCAGCAGTCTCGGGGGAGGAAACACCATATATTTT. Translation: CASSLGGGNTIYF.

This chain joins TRBV7-9 and TRBJ2-7; TRBD1 matches 7 bases. Per germline, CDR1 SEHNR and CDR2 FQNEAQ (reference sequence). This CDR3 region has 15 residues. The V segment lost 5 bases and the J segment 4 bases; nucleotides outside the gene matches: 11. In DNA form, the CDR3 reads TGTGCCAGCAGCAAATCCCACAGGGGATCGTACGAGCAGTACTTC. This codes for CASSKSHRGSYEQYF.

The chain is built from TRBV5-1 and TRBJ2-7; D unresolved. The CDR3 runs to 13 residues. V was clipped by 2 bases and J by 3 bases, with 9 bases between them. Germline CDR1 SGHRS, CDR2 YFSETQ. CDR3 in amino acids: CASSFTANYEQYF. As DNA, the CDR3 is TGCGCCAGCAGCTTTACAGCAAACTACGAGCAGTACTTC.

This clone was counted only a few times. The V call is TRBV30, the J call TRBJ2-7; no definite D call. Germline V lookup: CDR1 GTSNPN, CDR2 SVGIG (reference sequence). This CDR3 is 11 amino acids long. V lost 1 base, J lost 3 bases, and 4 bases lay in between. The CDR3 protein is CAWSGNYEQYF. The DNA for the CDR3 is TGTGCCTGGAGTGGGAACTACGAGCAGTACTTC.

The chain employs TRBV6-1 and TRBJ2-7; 8 bases fit TRBD1. Per the germline V gene, CDR1 is MNHNS and CDR2 is SASEGT. The CDR3 has 15 residues. Unmatched junction bases numbered 7, after V lost 2 bases and J lost 4 bases. CDR3 sequence: CASSEQGAWLYEQYF. The CDR3 coding sequence is TGTGCCAGCAGTGAACAGGGGGCATGGTTGTACGAGCAGTACTTC.

The CDR3 DNA reads as TGTGCCAGCAGTCCCGCTGGGGGCGGGTTTCACTATGGCTACACCTTC. Translated, it gives CASSPAGGGFHYGYTF. The chain couples TRBV27 to TRBJ1-2, with D maybe TRBD1 (6 bases). This CDR3 spans 16 amino acids. V was cut by 5 bases and J by 3 bases, with 19 bases left in between. Germline V lookup: CDR1 MNHEY, CDR2 SMNVEV (reference sequence).

V gene TRBV5-1 combines with J gene TRBJ1-4; 8 bases match TRBD1. CDR1 SGHRS and CDR2 YFSETQ come from the germline V gene. This CDR3 contains 13 residues. The V and J ends lost 4 bases and 6 bases, in that order; junction bases with no gene match: 2. In nucleotides, the CDR3 is TGCGCCAGCAGCGCGACAGGGGATGAAAAACTGTTTTTT. Translation: CASSATGDEKLFF.

In its sample, this clone was seen a few times. V is TRBV6-5 and J is TRBJ2-2, with a weak D call TRBD1 (6 bases). The germline gives CDR1 MNHEY, CDR2 SVGAGI. CDR3 length: 14 residues. Trimming left V 4 bases short and J 2 bases short, with 8 bases between. The CDR3 spells CASSLGTNTGELFF. In DNA, the CDR3 is TGTGCCAGCAGTTTAGGGACAAACACCGGGGAGCTGTTTTTT.

This chain connects TRBV10-3 to TRBJ1-3; no reliable D call. The CDR3 length is 14 residues. Germline CDR1 ENHRY, CDR2 SYGVKD. Trimming removed 5 bases at V and 2 bases at J, with 10 bases between. This chain's CDR3 is CAISMQNAGNTIYF. The DNA for the CDR3 is TGTGCCATCAGTATGCAGAATGCTGGAAACACCATATATTTT.

DNA for the CDR3: TGTGCCAGCAGTTACCGGGGGATTGGGGGAGATACGCAGTATTTT. Encoded protein: CASSYRGIGGDTQYF. The chain is built from TRBV6-5 and TRBJ2-3, with D maybe TRBD2 (6 bases). With 2 bases removed from V and 5 bases from J, the gap between germline ends came to 14 bases. Germline V gives CDR1 MNHEY, CDR2 SVGAGI. CDR3 length: 15 residues.

The chain carries TRBV30 and TRBJ1-5; D unclear. Trimming took off 0 bases at V and 6 bases at J, with 6 bases between the two ends. CDR3 length: 12 amino acids. Germline V gene lookup returns CDR1 GTSNPN and CDR2 SVGIG (reference sequence). The CDR3 bases are TGTGCCTGGAGTGTACCGGGTCAGCCCCAGCATTTT. Its translation is CAWSVPGQPQHF.

The rearrangement joins TRBV7-6 to TRBJ2-3; TRBD2 aligns across 10 bases. Germline values: CDR1 SGHVS, CDR2 FNYEAQ. Losses at the gene ends were 5 bases for V and 4 bases for J; bases not matched to a gene: 9. The CDR3 runs to 16 residues. The DNA of the CDR3 is TGTGCCAGCAGCCCACCTAGCGGGAGATTTGCAGATACGCAGTATTTT. Amino acids: CASSPPSGRFADTQYF.